This entry describes one T cell receptor beta chain. Its antigen remains unknown. Only in-frame clones appear in the TCRdb table, and some are missing; sequencing was by immunoSEQ multiplex PCR. The sample holds about 120,000 clones, 92% seen once. The analysis combined second doses at about 4 or about 12 weeks. The sample comes from a study of T cell responses to AZD1222 COVID-19 vaccine. Study findings and constraints: Donors were chiefly white British, with a greater number of females, and clonal diversity was perhaps underestimated. With two AZD1222 doses given, Spike-specific TCR breadth and depth both rose.

V lost 0 bases and J 4 bases, leaving 5 bases between the germline ends. This CDR3 is built from 13 residues. CDR1 KGHSH and CDR2 LQKENI come from the germline V gene. This receptor was obtained from an adult who received the AZD1222 COVID-19 vaccine. The genes are TRBV18 and TRBJ2-3, with D possibly matching TRBD1 (5 bases). The source material was peripheral blood, sampled 28 days after the second AZD1222 dose. The CDR3 nucleotides read TGTGCCAGCTCACCACCAGGGGCAGATACGCAGTATTTT. Translated, it gives CASSPPGADTQYF.